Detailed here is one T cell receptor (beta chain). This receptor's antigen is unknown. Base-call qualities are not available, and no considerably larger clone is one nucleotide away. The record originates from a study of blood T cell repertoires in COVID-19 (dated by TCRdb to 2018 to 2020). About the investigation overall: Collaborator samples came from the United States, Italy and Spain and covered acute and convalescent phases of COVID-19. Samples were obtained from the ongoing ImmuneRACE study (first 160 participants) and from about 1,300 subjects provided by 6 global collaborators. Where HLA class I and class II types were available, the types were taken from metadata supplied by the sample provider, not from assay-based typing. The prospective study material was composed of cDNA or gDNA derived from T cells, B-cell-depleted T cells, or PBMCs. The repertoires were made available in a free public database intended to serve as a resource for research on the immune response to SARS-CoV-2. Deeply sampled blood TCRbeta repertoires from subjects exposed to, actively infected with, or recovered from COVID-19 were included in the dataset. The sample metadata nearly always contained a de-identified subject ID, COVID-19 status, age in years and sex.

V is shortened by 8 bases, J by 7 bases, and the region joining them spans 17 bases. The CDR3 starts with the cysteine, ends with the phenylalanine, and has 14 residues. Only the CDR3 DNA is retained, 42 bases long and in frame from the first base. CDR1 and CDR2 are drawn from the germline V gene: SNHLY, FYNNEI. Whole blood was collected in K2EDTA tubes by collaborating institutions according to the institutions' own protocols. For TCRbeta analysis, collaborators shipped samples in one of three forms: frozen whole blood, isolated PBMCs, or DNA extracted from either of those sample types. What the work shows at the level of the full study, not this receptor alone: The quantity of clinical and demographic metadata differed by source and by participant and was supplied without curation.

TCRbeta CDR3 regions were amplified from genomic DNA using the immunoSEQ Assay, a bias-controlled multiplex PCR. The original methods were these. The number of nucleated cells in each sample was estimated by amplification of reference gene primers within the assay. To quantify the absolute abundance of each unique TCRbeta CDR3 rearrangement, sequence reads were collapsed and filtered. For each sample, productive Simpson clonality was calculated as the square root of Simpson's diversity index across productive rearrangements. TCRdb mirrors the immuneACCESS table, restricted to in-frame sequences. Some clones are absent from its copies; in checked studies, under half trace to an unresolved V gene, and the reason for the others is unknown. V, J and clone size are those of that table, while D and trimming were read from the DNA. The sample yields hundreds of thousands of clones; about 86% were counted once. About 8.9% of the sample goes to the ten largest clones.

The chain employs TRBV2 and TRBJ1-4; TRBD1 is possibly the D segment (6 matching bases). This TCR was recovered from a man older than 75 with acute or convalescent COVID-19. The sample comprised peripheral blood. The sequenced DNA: TGTGCCAGCGGGCTTTGGGCCAGGGGTGAAAAACTGTTTTTT. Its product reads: CASGLWARGEKLFF. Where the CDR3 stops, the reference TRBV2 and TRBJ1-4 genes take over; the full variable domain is EPEVTQTPSHQVTQMGQEVILRCVPISNHLYFYWYRQILGQKVEFLVSFYNNEISEKSEIFDDQFSVERPDGSNFTLKIRSTKLEDSAMYFCASGLWARGEKLFFGSGTQLSVL.